This T cell receptor beta chain stems from a study of blood T cells in healthy people across ages. Findings and caveats of the study: It was not possible, with unsorted PBMCs, to conclusively compare naive and antigen-experienced cells.

The authors extracted at least 5 micrograms of total RNA per sample. Using a J-beta primer mix together with a sample-barcoded 5' primer, a second PCR was run for roughly 6 to 12 cycles. TCRdb reprocessed the 5' RACE reads via MiXCR and lists one record per CDR3 protein. This sample carries more than 500,000 distinct CDR3 sequences, roughly a quarter of them seen once, and the ten largest clones take about a fifth. As concerns this clonotype: Its antigen is unknown.

Germline-derived CDR1 and CDR2 are MDHEN and SYDVKM. The CDR3 consists of 15 residues. With 6 bases clipped from V and 1 base from J, the junction kept 5 bases outside the gene matches. This chain connects TRBV28 to TRBJ2-7, with 11 bases that match TRBD2. The sequenced sample consisted of blood. The clonotype comes from a woman in her seventies in good health. CDR3: CASRRASGGSYEQYF. CDR3 in DNA: TGTGCCAGCAGGCGTGCTAGCGGGGGGTCCTACGAGCAGTACTTC. Drawing the rest from reference TRBV28 and TRBJ2-7, the complete variable domain is DVKVTQSSRYLVKRTGEKVFLECVQDMDHENMFWYRQDPGLGLRLIYFSYDVKMKEKGDIPEGYSVSREKKERFSLILESASTNQTSMYLCASRRASGGSYEQYFGPGTRLTVT.